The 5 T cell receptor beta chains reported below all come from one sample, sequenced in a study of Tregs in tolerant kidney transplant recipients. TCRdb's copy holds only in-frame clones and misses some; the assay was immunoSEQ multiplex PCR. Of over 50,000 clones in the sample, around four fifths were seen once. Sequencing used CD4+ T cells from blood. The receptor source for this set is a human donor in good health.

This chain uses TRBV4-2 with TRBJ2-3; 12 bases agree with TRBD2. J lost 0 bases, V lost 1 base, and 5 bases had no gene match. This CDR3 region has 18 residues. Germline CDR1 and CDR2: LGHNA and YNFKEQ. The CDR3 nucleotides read TGTGCCAGCAGCCAAGCTCTCACTAGCGGGAGGAGCACAGATACGCAGTATTTT. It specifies CASSQALTSGRSTDTQYF.

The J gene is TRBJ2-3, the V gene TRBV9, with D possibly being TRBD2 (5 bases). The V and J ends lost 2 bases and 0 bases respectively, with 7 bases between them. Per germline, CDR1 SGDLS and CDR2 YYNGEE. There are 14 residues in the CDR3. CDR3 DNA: TGTGCCAGCAGCGTGGTAGCGAGCACAGATACGCAGTATTTT. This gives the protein CASSVVASTDTQYF.

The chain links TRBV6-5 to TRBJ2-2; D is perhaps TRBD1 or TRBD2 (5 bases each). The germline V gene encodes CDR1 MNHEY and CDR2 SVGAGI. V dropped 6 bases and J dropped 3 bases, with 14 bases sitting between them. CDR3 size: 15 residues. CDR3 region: CASRTTGTYTGELFF. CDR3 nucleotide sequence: TGTGCCAGCAGAACTACCGGGACCTACACCGGGGAGCTGTTTTTT.

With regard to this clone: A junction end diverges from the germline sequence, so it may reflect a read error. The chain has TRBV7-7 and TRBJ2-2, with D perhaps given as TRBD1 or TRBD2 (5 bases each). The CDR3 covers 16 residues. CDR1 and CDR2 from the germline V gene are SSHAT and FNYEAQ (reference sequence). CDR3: CASSFPGRRRTGELFF. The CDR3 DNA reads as TGTGCTAGCAGCTTCCCGGGACGCCGGAGGACCGGGGAGCTGTTTTTT.

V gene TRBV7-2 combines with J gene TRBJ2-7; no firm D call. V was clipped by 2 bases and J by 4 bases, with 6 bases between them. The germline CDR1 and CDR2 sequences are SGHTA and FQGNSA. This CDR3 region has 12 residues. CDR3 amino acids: CASSLKDYEQYF. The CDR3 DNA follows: TGTGCCAGCAGCTTAAAGGATTACGAGCAGTACTTC.